The rows below give T cell receptor beta chains drawn from one sample of a study of technical replicates of blood from a few donors. Sequencing was performed with immunoSEQ multiplex PCR; in TCRdb, only in-frame clones are kept and a portion is missing. Among tens of thousands of clones listed, about 94% were seen once. Sequences were obtained from T cells isolated from PBMCs. Source of these receptors: a human donor in good health. CDR3s include the opening cysteine and the closing phenylalanine or tryptophan. D genes are given only for firm matches.

V gene: TRBV2; D gene: TRBD1; J gene: TRBJ2-4; CDR3 protein: CASSGGTGGSKNIQYF
V gene: TRBV6-1; D gene: .; J gene: TRBJ1-1; CDR3 protein: CASSEDTGITEAFF
V gene: TRBV2; D gene: TRBD1; J gene: TRBJ1-6; CDR3 protein: CATGQGNSPLHF
V gene: TRBV21-1; D gene: .; J gene: TRBJ1-2; CDR3 protein: CASSKVRGGYGYTF
V gene: TRBV28; D gene: .; J gene: TRBJ1-5; CDR3 protein: CASSLWSYSNQPQHF
V gene: TRBV5-1; D gene: TRBD2; J gene: TRBJ2-1; CDR3 protein: CASSLDPGTSGVMDEQFF
V gene: TRBV5-4; D gene: .; J gene: TRBJ1-4; CDR3 protein: CASSDRQAKRGKLFF
V gene: TRBV27; D gene: TRBD2; J gene: TRBJ2-3; CDR3 protein: CASRWGLAGGRAGADTQYF
V gene: TRBV5-1; D gene: TRBD2; J gene: TRBJ2-7; CDR3 protein: CASSLFLAGADEQYF
V gene: TRBV6-5; D gene: .; J gene: TRBJ1-1; CDR3 protein: CASSYTQNTEAFF
V gene: TRBV6-5; D gene: .; J gene: TRBJ2-1; CDR3 protein: CASTLYNEQFF
V gene: TRBV7-9; D gene: .; J gene: TRBJ1-4; CDR3 protein: CASSIRDNNEKLFF
V gene: TRBV28; D gene: TRBD1; J gene: TRBJ2-3; CDR3 protein: CASSFLGQGATDTQYF
V gene: TRBV9; D gene: TRBD1; J gene: TRBJ1-2; CDR3 protein: CASSAWTGGEDGYTF
V gene: TRBV4-1; D gene: .; J gene: TRBJ1-6; CDR3 protein: CASSPGRGQMPFSPLHF
V gene: TRBV2; D gene: TRBD1; J gene: TRBJ2-7; CDR3 protein: CASSEQGVSYEQYF